Described below is a single T cell receptor beta chain sequence and its context. Profiled with immunoSEQ multiplex PCR; TCRdb holds only in-frame clones, not every one. The data show approximately 37,000 clones, approximately 94% seen once. This specimen belongs to a study of T cell changes during pregnancy in multiple sclerosis. The length of the CDR3 is 16 residues. With V trimmed by 3 bases and J by 2 bases, 4 bases remained unmatched. Germline CDR1 is SGHDN and CDR2 is FVKESK. The sequencing used peripheral blood, collected in the third trimester of pregnancy. This chain joins TRBV14 and TRBJ2-1, with TRBD2 identical over 10 bases. The TCR sequence derives from a female donor with multiple sclerosis, enrolled in a pregnancy study. CDR3 nucleotide sequence: TGTGCCAGCAGCCACCGACTAGCGGGCCCCTACAATGAGCAGTTCTTC. Translation gives CASSHRLAGPYNEQFF.